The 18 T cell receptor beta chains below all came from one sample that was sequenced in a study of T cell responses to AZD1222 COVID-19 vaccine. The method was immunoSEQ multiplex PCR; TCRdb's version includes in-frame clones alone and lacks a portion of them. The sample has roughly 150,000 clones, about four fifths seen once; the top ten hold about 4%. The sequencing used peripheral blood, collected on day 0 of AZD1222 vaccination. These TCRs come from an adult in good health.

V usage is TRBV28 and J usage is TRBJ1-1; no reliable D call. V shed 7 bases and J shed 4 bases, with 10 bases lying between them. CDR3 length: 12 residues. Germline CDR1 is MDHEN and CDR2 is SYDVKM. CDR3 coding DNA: TGTGCCAGCAAGGTCGGTAGCACTGAAGCTTTCTTT. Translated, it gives CASKVGSTEAFF.

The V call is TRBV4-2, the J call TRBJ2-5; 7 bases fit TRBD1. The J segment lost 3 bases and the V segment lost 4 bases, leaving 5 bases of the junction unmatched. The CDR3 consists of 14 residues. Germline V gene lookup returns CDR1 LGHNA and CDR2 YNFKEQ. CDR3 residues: CASSPIDREETQYF. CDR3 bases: TGTGCCAGCAGCCCCATCGACAGGGAAGAGACCCAGTACTTC.

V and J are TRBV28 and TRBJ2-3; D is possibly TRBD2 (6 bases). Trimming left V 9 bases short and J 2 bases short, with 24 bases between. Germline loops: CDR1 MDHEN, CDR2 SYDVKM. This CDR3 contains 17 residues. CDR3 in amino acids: CASHPRGEDWITDTQYF. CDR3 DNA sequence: TGTGCCAGTCACCCTCGCGGGGAGGACTGGATCACAGATACGCAGTATTTT.

The CDR3 loop reads CASGILGLRYNEQFF. DNA of the CDR3: TGTGCCAGCGGAATATTAGGCCTGAGGTACAATGAGCAGTTCTTC. The genes are TRBV5-4 and TRBJ2-1; D is undetermined. V gave up 7 bases and J gave up 4 bases, with 18 bases separating them. The V gene's germline CDR1 is SGHNT and CDR2 YYREEE (reference sequence). This CDR3 spans 15 amino acids.

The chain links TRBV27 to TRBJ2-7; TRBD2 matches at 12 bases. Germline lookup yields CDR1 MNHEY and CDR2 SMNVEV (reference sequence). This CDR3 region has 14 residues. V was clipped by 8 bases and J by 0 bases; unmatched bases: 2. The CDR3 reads CASSSGGASYEQYF. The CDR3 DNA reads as TGTGCCAGCTCTAGCGGGGGGGCCTCCTACGAGCAGTACTTC.

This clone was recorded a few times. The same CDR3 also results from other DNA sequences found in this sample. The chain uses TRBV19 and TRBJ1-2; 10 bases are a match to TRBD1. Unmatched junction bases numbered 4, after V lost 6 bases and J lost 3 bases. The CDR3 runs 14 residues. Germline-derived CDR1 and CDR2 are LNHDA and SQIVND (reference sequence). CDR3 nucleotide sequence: TGTGCCAGTAGCTACGGACAGGGGGACTATGGCTACACCTTC. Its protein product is CASSYGQGDYGYTF.

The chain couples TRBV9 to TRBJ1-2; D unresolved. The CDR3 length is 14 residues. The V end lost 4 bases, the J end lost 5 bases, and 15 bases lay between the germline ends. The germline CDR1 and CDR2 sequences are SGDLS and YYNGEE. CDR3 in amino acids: CASSLNRDLYGYTF. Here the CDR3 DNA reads TGTGCCAGCAGCCTTAACCGGGATCTTTATGGCTACACCTTC. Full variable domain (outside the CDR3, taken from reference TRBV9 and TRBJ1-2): DSGVTQTPKHLITATGQRVTLRCSPRSGDLSVYWYQQSLDQGLQFLIQYYNGEERAKGNILERFSAQQFPDLHSELNLSSLELGDSALYFCASSLNRDLYGYTFGSGTRLTVV.

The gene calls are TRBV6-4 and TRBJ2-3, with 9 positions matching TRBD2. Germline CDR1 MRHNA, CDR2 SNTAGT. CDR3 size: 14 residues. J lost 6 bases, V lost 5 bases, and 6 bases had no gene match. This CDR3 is CASSPGTSRDTQYF. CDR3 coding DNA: TGTGCCAGCAGTCCTGGGACTAGCCGGGATACGCAGTATTTT.

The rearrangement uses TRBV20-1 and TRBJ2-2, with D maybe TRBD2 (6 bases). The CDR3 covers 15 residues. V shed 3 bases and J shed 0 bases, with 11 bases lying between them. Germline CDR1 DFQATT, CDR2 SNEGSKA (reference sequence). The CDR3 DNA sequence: TGCAGTGCTAGTAAGGGACTGGCGAACACCGGGGAGCTGTTTTTT. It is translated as CSASKGLANTGELFF.

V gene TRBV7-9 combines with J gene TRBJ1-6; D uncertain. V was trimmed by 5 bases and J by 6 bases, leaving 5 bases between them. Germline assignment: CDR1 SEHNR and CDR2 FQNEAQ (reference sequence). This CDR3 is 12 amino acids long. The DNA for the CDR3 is TGTGCCAGCAGCACCGCTAATTCACCCCTCCACTTT. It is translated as CASSTANSPLHF.

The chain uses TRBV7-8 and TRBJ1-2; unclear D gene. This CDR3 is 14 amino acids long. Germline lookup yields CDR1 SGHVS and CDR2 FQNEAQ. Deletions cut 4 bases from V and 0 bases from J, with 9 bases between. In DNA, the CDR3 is TGTGCCAGCAGCTCAGATCATCCTAACTATGGCTACACCTTC. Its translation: CASSSDHPNYGYTF.

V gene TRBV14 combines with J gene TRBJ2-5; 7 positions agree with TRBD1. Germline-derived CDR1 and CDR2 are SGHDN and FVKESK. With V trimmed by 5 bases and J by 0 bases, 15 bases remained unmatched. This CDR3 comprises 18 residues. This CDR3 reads CASSSGTATHWNQETQYF. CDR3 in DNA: TGTGCCAGCAGCTCCGGGACAGCGACACACTGGAACCAAGAGACCCAGTACTTC.

CDR3 sequence: CASSRQGSSTEAFF. DNA of the CDR3: TGTGCCAGCAGTCGACAGGGATCTAGCACTGAAGCTTTCTTT. The chain has TRBV6-5 and TRBJ1-1; TRBD1 matches 7 bases. Germline loops: CDR1 MNHEY, CDR2 SVGAGI. The CDR3 is 14 residues long. V was pared by 5 bases and J by 4 bases, with 7 bases of the junction left unmatched.

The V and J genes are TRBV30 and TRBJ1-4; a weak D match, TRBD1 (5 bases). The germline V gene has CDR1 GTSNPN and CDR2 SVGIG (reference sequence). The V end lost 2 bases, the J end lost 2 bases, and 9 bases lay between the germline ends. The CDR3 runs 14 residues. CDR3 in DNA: TGTGCCTGGAGTCCAGGGTTGACTAATGAAAAACTGTTTTTT. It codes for CAWSPGLTNEKLFF.

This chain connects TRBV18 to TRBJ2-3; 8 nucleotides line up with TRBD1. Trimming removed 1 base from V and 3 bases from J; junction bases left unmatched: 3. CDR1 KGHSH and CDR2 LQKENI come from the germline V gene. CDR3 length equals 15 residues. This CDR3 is CASSPRQGMTDTQYF. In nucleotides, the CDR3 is TGTGCCAGCTCACCACGACAGGGGATGACAGATACGCAGTATTTT. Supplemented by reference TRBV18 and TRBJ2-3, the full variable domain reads NAGVMQNPRHLVRRRGQEARLRCSPMKGHSHVYWYRQLPEEGLKFMVYLQKENIIDESGMPKERFSAEFPKEGPSILRIQQVVRGDSAAYFCASSPRQGMTDTQYFGPGTRLTVL.

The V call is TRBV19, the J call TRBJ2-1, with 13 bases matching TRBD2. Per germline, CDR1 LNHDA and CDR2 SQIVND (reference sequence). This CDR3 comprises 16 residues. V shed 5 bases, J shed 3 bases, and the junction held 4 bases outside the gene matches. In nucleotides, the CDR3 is TGTGCCAGTAGTTCCCGACTAGCGGGGGGCTACAATGAGCAGTTCTTC. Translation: CASSSRLAGGYNEQFF.

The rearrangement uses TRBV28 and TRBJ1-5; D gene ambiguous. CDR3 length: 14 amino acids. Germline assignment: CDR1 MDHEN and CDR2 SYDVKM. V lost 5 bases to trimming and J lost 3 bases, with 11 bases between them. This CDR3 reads CASSNTDPNQPQHF. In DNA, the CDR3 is TGTGCCAGCAGTAACACGGATCCCAATCAGCCCCAGCATTTT.

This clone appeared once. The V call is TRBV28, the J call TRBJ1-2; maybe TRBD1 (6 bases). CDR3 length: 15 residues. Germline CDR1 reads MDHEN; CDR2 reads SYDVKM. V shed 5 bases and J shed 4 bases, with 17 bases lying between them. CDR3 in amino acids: CASSAADGRGYGYTF. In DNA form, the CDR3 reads TGTGCCAGCAGTGCCGCGGACGGCAGGGGCTATGGCTACACCTTC.